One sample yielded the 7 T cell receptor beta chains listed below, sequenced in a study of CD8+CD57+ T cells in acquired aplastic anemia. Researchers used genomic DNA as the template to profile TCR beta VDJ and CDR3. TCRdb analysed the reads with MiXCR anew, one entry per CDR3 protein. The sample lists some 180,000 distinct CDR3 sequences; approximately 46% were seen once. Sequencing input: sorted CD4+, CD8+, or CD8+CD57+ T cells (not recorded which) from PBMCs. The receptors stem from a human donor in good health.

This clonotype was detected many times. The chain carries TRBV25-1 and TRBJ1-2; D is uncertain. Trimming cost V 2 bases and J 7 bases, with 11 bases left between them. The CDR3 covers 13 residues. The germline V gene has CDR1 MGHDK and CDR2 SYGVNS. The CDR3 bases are TGTGCCAGCAGTGAACTTAACAGACCTGGCTACACCTTC. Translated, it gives CASSELNRPGYTF.

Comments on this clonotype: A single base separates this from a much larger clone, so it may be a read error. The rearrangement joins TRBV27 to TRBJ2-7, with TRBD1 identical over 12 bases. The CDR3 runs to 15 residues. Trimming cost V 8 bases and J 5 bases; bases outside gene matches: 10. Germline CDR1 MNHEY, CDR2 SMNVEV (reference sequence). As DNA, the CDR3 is TGTGCCAGCGGCCCGACCGGGACAGGGGGCCACGAGCAGTACTTC. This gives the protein CASGPTGTGGHEQYF.

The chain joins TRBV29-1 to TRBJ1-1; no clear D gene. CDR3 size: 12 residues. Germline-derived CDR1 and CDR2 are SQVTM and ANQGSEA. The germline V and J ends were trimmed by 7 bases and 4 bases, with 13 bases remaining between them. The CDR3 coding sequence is TGCAGCGCTATCGGCGGTGCCACTGAAGCTTTCTTT. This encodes CSAIGGATEAFF.

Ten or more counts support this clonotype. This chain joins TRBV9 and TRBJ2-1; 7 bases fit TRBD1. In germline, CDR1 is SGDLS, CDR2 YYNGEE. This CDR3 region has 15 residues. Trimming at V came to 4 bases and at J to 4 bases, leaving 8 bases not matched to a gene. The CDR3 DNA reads TGTGCCAGCAGCATAAGACAGGGATATTACAATGAGCAGTTCTTC. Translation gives CASSIRQGYYNEQFF.

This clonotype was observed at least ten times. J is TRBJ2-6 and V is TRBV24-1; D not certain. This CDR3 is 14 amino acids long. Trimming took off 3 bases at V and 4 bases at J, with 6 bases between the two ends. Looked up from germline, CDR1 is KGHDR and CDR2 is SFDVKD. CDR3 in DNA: TGTGCCACCAGTGATCCGATGGGGGCCAACGTCCTGACTTTC. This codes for CATSDPMGANVLTF.

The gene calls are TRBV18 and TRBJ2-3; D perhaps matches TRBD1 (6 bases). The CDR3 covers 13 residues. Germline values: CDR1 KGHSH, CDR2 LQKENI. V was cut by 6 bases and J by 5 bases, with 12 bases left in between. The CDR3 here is CASSTTGLDTQYF. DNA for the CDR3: TGTGCCAGCTCCACAACAGGGTTAGATACGCAGTATTTT.

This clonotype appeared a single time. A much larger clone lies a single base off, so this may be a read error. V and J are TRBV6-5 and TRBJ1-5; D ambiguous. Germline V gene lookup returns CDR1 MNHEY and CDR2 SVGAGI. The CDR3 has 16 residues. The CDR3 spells CASSYRTHQSSQPQHF. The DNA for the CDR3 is TGTGCCAGCAGTTACAGGACCCATCAGAGCAGTCAGCCCCAGCATTTT.